Presented here are 13 T cell receptor beta chains from one specimen sequenced in a study of shared clonotypes between healthy human individuals. Assay used: immunoSEQ multiplex PCR; TCRdb lists only in-frame clones, some missing. Of a few hundred thousand clones in the sample, more than 95% were seen once. Sequencing input: naive CD4+ T cells sorted from blood. Subset indicated: CD45RA+ positively selected. The receptors originated from a woman younger than 45 in good health.

This chain links TRBV10-3 with TRBJ2-5; D is tentatively TRBD1 or TRBD2 (5 bases each). The J call may be incorrect, as the DNA end agrees better with TRBJ2-7. The CDR3 is 15 amino acids. Germline lookup yields CDR1 ENHRY and CDR2 SYGVKD. The CDR3 is CAISPSSGSWSEQYF. Written as DNA, the CDR3 is TGTGCCATCAGTCCAAGCTCAGGGAGCTGGAGCGAGCAGTACTTC.

The chain links TRBV28 to TRBJ1-1; no clear D. The length of the CDR3 is 13 residues. Between the trimmed V and J ends, which lost 2 bases and 1 base, there was a span of 5 bases. Germline CDR1 reads MDHEN; CDR2 reads SYDVKM. Here the CDR3 DNA reads TGTGCCAGCAGTTTACCCCCGAACACTGAAGCTTTCTTT. Translating it yields CASSLPPNTEAFF.

The J gene is TRBJ1-4, the V gene TRBV5-8; D gene uncertain. Germline V CDR1 and CDR2: SGHTS, YDEGEE. There are 15 residues in the CDR3. V was shortened by 2 bases and J by 5 bases, with 13 bases between the two germline ends. The CDR3 loop reads CASSLPHALNEKLFF. CDR3 bases: TGTGCCAGCAGCTTACCCCACGCCCTAAATGAAAAACTGTTTTTT.

The CDR3, as DNA: TGTGCCAGCAGTTTGGACAGGGTAGACACCATATATTTT. Amino acid sequence: CASSLDRVDTIYF. The chain carries TRBV28 and TRBJ1-3; 8 nucleotides align to TRBD1. Germline CDR1 reads MDHEN; CDR2 reads SYDVKM. The CDR3 extends over 13 amino acids. With V trimmed by 3 bases and J by 8 bases, 3 bases remained unmatched.

The genes are TRBV9 and TRBJ2-1; weak D call: TRBD1 (6 bases). CDR3 length: 13 amino acids. V was trimmed by 5 bases and J by 5 bases, leaving 11 bases between them. The germline gives CDR1 SGDLS, CDR2 YYNGEE. Here the CDR3 reads CASSADSDNEQFF. DNA of the CDR3: TGTGCCAGCAGTGCGGACAGCGACAATGAGCAGTTCTTC.

The genes are TRBV27 and TRBJ2-5, with 8 bases that match TRBD2. J was trimmed by 4 bases and V by 5 bases; bases with no gene match: 12. The length of the CDR3 is 16 residues. Germline-derived CDR1 and CDR2 are MNHEY and SMNVEV (reference sequence). The CDR3 bases are TGTGCCAGCAGTCATTGGGTTAGCGGGACTCCAGAGACCCAGTACTTC. Protein: CASSHWVSGTPETQYF.

The CDR3 loop reads CAWNAGRSYGYTF. The CDR3 bases are TGTGCCTGGAACGCAGGCAGGAGTTATGGCTACACCTTC. The chain couples TRBV30 to TRBJ1-2; D unresolved. Germline V gene data show CDR1 as GTSNPN and CDR2 as SVGIG (reference sequence). Trimming removed 4 bases at V and 5 bases at J, with 14 bases between. The length of the CDR3 is 13 residues.

This chain connects TRBV20-1 to TRBJ2-1; tentatively, D is TRBD2 (6 bases). V was trimmed by 3 bases and J by 15 bases, leaving 15 bases between them. The CDR3 spans 11 residues. CDR1 and CDR2 from the germline V gene are DFQATT and SNEGSKA (reference sequence). The CDR3 nucleotides read TGCAGTGCTAGTGGTCGCCGGGAGATGTTCTTC. Translated: CSASGRREMFF.

The chain employs TRBV7-9 and TRBJ1-2, with TRBD1 matching 8 bases. This CDR3 is 14 amino acids long. Looked up from germline, CDR1 is SEHNR and CDR2 is FQNEAQ (reference sequence). V lost 5 bases to trimming and J lost 5 bases; unmatched junction nucleotides: 7. CDR3: CASSIQGARYGYTF. The CDR3 DNA follows: TGTGCCAGCAGCATCCAGGGGGCGCGATATGGCTACACCTTC.

This chain uses TRBV14 with TRBJ2-1; no clear D gene. V lost 2 bases and J lost 9, with 14 bases in between. The CDR3 runs to 14 residues. The V gene's germline CDR1 is SGHDN and CDR2 FVKESK. DNA of the CDR3: TGTGCCAGCAGCCAAATCTCTACTACTGCTGAGCAGTTCTTC. Its translation is CASSQISTTAEQFF.

A single count supports this clone. The chain is built from TRBV19 and TRBJ1-5; maybe TRBD1 (6 bases). This CDR3 contains 20 residues. The germline V gene has CDR1 LNHDA and CDR2 SQIVND (reference sequence). V lost 5 bases and J 1 base, leaving 27 bases between the germline ends. The CDR3 bases are TGTGCCAGTAGTCACGGGCTGTTGGCAGGGGCCCCCAGAAGCAATCAGCCCCAGCATTTT. This encodes CASSHGLLAGAPRSNQPQHF.

The rearrangement links TRBV29-1 to TRBJ1-2; 10 positions agree with TRBD1. The length of the CDR3 is 13 residues. CDR1 is SQVTM, CDR2 ANQGSEA, per germline. DNA of the CDR3: TGCAGTTCGCGGACAGGGGGGAACTATGGCTACACCTTC. It specifies CSSRTGGNYGYTF.

This chain links TRBV5-4 with TRBJ2-3, with TRBD2 identical over 9 bases. The CDR3 consists of 15 residues. CDR1 and CDR2 from the germline V gene are SGHNT and YYREEE (reference sequence). The J segment lost 1 base and the V segment lost 2 bases, leaving 2 bases of the junction unmatched. The CDR3 sequence: CASSFWTSGTDTQYF. DNA for the CDR3: TGTGCCAGCAGCTTCTGGACTAGCGGCACAGATACGCAGTATTTT.